This passage covers 26 T cell receptor beta chains from one sample sequenced in a study of OX40 agonist ivuxolimab in advanced cancers. Sequenced by immunoSEQ multiplex PCR; TCRdb stores in-frame clones only, minus some. Among around 56,000 clones, roughly 87% were seen once, and the ten largest hold 11%. Sample: CD4+ or CD8+ T cells sorted from blood, taken in a trial of the OX40 agonist ivuxolimab. The receptors were sampled from an adult with an advanced solid tumor such as melanoma, head and neck, liver or kidney cancer.

The chain is built from TRBV19 and TRBJ2-1; no firm D call. Germline CDR1 and CDR2: LNHDA and SQIVND (reference sequence). The CDR3 spans 15 residues. The V end lost 5 bases, the J end lost 4 bases, and 15 bases lay between the germline ends. Here the CDR3 DNA reads TGTGCCAGTAGTTCACAGCAAAGAGCTTACAATGAGCAGTTCTTC. Protein sequence: CASSSQQRAYNEQFF.

The J gene is TRBJ2-2, the V gene TRBV27; 8 bases align to TRBD2. Germline CDR1 reads MNHEY; CDR2 reads SMNVEV (reference sequence). CDR3 length: 17 amino acids. J gave up 1 base and V 1 base, and 5 bases lay outside the gene matches. This chain's CDR3 is CASSLLAGLGNTGELFF. In DNA, the CDR3 is TGTGCCAGCAGTTTATTAGCGGGGTTAGGGAACACCGGGGAGCTGTTTTTT.

The chain uses TRBV30 and TRBJ2-3; 13 bases are a match to TRBD2. After removal of 3 bases from V and 4 bases from J, the junction contained 4 bases not matched to a gene. Germline values: CDR1 GTSNPN, CDR2 SVGIG (reference sequence). This CDR3 contains 15 residues. Here the CDR3 reads CAWSSGLAGPDTQYF. CDR3 DNA: TGTGCCTGGAGCTCGGGACTAGCGGGACCAGATACGCAGTATTTT.

This clone has just a few counts. This chain joins TRBV7-3 and TRBJ1-5, with D hard to call. CDR3 size: 15 residues. Trimming took off 6 bases at V and 9 bases at J, with 21 bases between the two ends. Germline lookup yields CDR1 SGHTA and CDR2 FQGTGA. The CDR3 here is CASSLDQISPGPQHF. The CDR3 DNA sequence: TGTGCCAGCAGTCTAGACCAAATAAGCCCAGGGCCCCAGCATTTT.

The chain recombines TRBV5-1 with TRBJ1-6; TRBD1 agrees at 8 bases. V lost 3 bases to trimming and J lost 5 bases; unmatched junction nucleotides: 7. There are 16 residues in the CDR3. CDR1 SGHRS and CDR2 YFSETQ come from the germline V gene. The CDR3 region has the DNA TGCGCCAGCAGCTGGATCCCGGGACAGGATAATTCACCCCTCCACTTT. Residues: CASSWIPGQDNSPLHF.

The rearrangement uses TRBV27 and TRBJ2-2, with no clear D. CDR1 and CDR2 from the germline V gene are MNHEY and SMNVEV (reference sequence). Trimming cost V 2 bases and J 11 bases, with 9 bases left between them. This CDR3 spans 12 amino acids. The CDR3, as DNA: TGTGCCAGCAGTTTACTCCACGGCGAGCTGTTTTTT. Translated, it gives CASSLLHGELFF.

This clone was seen only once. The chain recombines TRBV28 with TRBJ2-1, with 7 bases matching TRBD1. The CDR3 is 16 amino acids. With V trimmed by 2 bases and J by 8 bases, 12 bases remained unmatched. Per the germline V gene, CDR1 is MDHEN and CDR2 is SYDVKM. The chain's CDR3 is CASSLHRDRPTDEQFF. In DNA form, the CDR3 reads TGTGCCAGCAGTTTACACCGGGACAGACCCACCGATGAGCAGTTCTTC. The entire variable domain, with the rest obtained from reference TRBV28 and TRBJ2-1, is as follows: DVKVTQSSRYLVKRTGEKVFLECVQDMDHENMFWYRQDPGLGLRLIYFSYDVKMKEKGDIPEGYSVSREKKERFSLILESASTNQTSMYLCASSLHRDRPTDEQFFGPGTRLTVL.

The rearrangement uses TRBV7-2 and TRBJ2-7; 9 bases line up with TRBD2. The germline CDR1 and CDR2 sequences are SGHTA and FQGNSA. This CDR3 is 15 amino acids long. Losses at the gene ends were 2 bases for V and 0 bases for J; bases not matched to a gene: 2. The chain's CDR3 is CASSLSGGLSYEQYV. CDR3 in DNA: TGTGCCAGCAGCTTAAGCGGGGGGCTCTCCTACGAGCAGTACGTC.

The gene calls are TRBV27 and TRBJ2-3; 13 nucleotides line up with TRBD2. The ends lost 9 bases at V and 2 bases at J; junction bases unmatched: 5. The CDR3 sequence is 15 residues long. From germline, CDR1 is MNHEY and CDR2 SMNVEV (reference sequence). CDR3 region: CASRGLAGYTDTQYF. The CDR3 bases are TGTGCCAGTAGGGGACTAGCGGGATACACAGATACGCAGTATTTT.

The chain employs TRBV19 and TRBJ2-1, with 7 bases lining up with TRBD2. Germline CDR1 is LNHDA and CDR2 is SQIVND (reference sequence). V lost 3 bases to trimming and J lost 7 bases; unmatched junction nucleotides: 6. This CDR3 comprises 14 residues. For the CDR3, the DNA is TGTGCCAGTAGTATCGCGGGGGTTTGGAATGAGCAGTTCTTC. Encoded protein: CASSIAGVWNEQFF. Combining the CDR3 with reference TRBV19 and TRBJ2-1 gives the whole variable domain DGGITQSPKYLFRKEGQNVTLSCEQNLNHDAMYWYRQDPGQGLRLIYYSQIVNDFQKGDIAEGYSVSREKKESFPLTVTSAQKNPTAFYLCASSIAGVWNEQFFGPGTRLTVL.

The rearrangement uses TRBV12-5 and TRBJ1-2; 8 bases match TRBD1. Trimming took 3 bases from V and 8 from J; bases not matched to a gene: 2. Germline CDR1 and CDR2: LGHNT and FRNRAP. CDR3 length equals 12 residues. The CDR3 sequence is CASGFGTGGYTF. CDR3 nucleotides: TGTGCTAGTGGTTTTGGGACAGGAGGCTACACCTTC.

This chain joins TRBV4-3 and TRBJ2-5; D is ambiguous. The CDR3 has 13 residues. Per the germline V gene, CDR1 is LGHNA and CDR2 is YSLEER. V lost 2 bases to trimming and J lost 5 bases, with 9 bases between them. The CDR3 DNA sequence: TGCGCCAGCAGCCAATATATTTGGGAGACCCAGTACTTC. Amino acids: CASSQYIWETQYF.

The chain couples TRBV28 to TRBJ2-7; TRBD2 matches at 8 bases. CDR3 length equals 16 residues. The J segment lost 3 bases and the V segment lost 3 bases, leaving 10 bases of the junction unmatched. The germline gives CDR1 MDHEN, CDR2 SYDVKM. This CDR3 is CASSFQGSGGLYEQYF. CDR3 in DNA: TGTGCCAGCAGTTTTCAGGGTTCGGGAGGGCTCTACGAGCAGTACTTC.

The V call is TRBV28, the J call TRBJ2-1, with 12 bases fitting TRBD2. The J segment lost 1 base and the V segment lost 7 bases, leaving 5 bases of the junction unmatched. CDR3 length: 16 residues. Germline V gene lookup returns CDR1 MDHEN and CDR2 SYDVKM. CDR3 bases: TGTGCCAGCATCGGGACTAGCGGGTTTTCCTACAATGAGCAGTTCTTC. As protein: CASIGTSGFSYNEQFF.

The chain is built from TRBV19 and TRBJ2-3, with TRBD2 as a possible D gene (5 bases). Trimming stripped 5 bases from V and 1 base from J, with 13 bases between. CDR1 and CDR2 from the germline V gene are LNHDA and SQIVND (reference sequence). CDR3 length: 15 amino acids. This CDR3 is CASSHERWGTDTQYF. The DNA of the CDR3 is TGTGCCAGTAGTCATGAGCGGTGGGGCACAGATACGCAGTATTTT.

Written as DNA, the CDR3 is TGTGCCAGCAGTTTGGTGACAGGGGGACCCACCGGGGAGCTGTTTTTT. Translation gives CASSLVTGGPTGELFF. The chain joins TRBV27 to TRBJ2-2, with 9 bases identical to TRBD1. The CDR3 covers 16 residues. Germline loops: CDR1 MNHEY, CDR2 SMNVEV (reference sequence). J lost 4 bases, V lost 3 bases, and 6 bases had no gene match.

The rearrangement joins TRBV10-2 to TRBJ1-5, with TRBD1 as a possible D gene (6 bases). Germline CDR1 and CDR2: WSHSY and SAAADI. Trimming took off 10 bases at V and 0 bases at J, with 10 bases between the two ends. This CDR3 is built from 13 residues. The CDR3 coding sequence is TGCGCCACCTACAGGGATAGCAATCAGCCCCAGCATTTT. This translates into CATYRDSNQPQHF.

V gene TRBV7-9 combines with J gene TRBJ1-1, with 7 bases lining up with TRBD1. Germline V gene lookup returns CDR1 SEHNR and CDR2 FQNEAQ (reference sequence). Germline trimming cut 7 bases from V and 1 base from J; bases unmatched to any gene: 9. This CDR3 contains 15 residues. The CDR3 here is CASNPLRTGNTEAFF. The CDR3 coding sequence is TGTGCCAGCAACCCACTCAGGACAGGGAACACTGAAGCTTTCTTT.

V usage is TRBV6-1 and J usage is TRBJ2-2, with D possibly being TRBD2 (5 bases). The V gene lost 6 bases and the J gene lost 0 bases, with 14 bases spanning the gap. This CDR3 is built from 16 residues. The germline V gene has CDR1 MNHNS and CDR2 SASEGT. CDR3 DNA sequence: TGTGCCAGCAGAGAAAACCCCGGGACGAACACCGGGGAGCTGTTTTTT. Translation: CASRENPGTNTGELFF.

CDR3 nucleotides: TGCGCCAGCAGCTTGGAAGACCCGATCAACTATGGCTACACCTTC. Protein product: CASSLEDPINYGYTF. This chain joins TRBV5-1 and TRBJ1-2, with D unresolved. The CDR3 sequence is 15 residues long. V was clipped by 0 bases and J by 2 bases, with 11 bases between them. The germline CDR1 and CDR2 sequences are SGHRS and YFSETQ.

The chain joins TRBV28 to TRBJ2-7; D is possibly TRBD1 (5 bases). CDR3 size: 13 residues. V lost 5 bases to trimming and J lost 3 bases, with 11 bases between them. CDR1 is MDHEN, CDR2 SYDVKM, per germline. CDR3 in amino acids: CASSVDRYYEQYF. CDR3 bases: TGTGCCAGCAGTGTCGACAGATACTACGAGCAGTACTTC. Looking up the rest from reference TRBV28 and TRBJ2-7 gives the full variable domain: DVKVTQSSRYLVKRTGEKVFLECVQDMDHENMFWYRQDPGLGLRLIYFSYDVKMKEKGDIPEGYSVSREKKERFSLILESASTNQTSMYLCASSVDRYYEQYFGPGTRLTVT.

V usage is TRBV6-6 and J usage is TRBJ1-2, with no clear D. Trimming removed 3 bases from V and 0 bases from J, with 11 bases in between. Germline CDR1 reads MNHNY; CDR2 reads SVGAGI (reference sequence). The CDR3 has 15 amino acids. The CDR3 coding sequence is TGTGCCAGCAGTTATCTGAGTGTTACTAACTATGGCTACACCTTC. Its protein is CASSYLSVTNYGYTF.

The chain carries TRBV4-3 and TRBJ2-3; possibly TRBD1 for D (6 bases). Trimming removed 5 bases from V and 2 bases from J, with 20 bases in between. CDR3 length: 17 amino acids. The germline V gene has CDR1 LGHNA and CDR2 YSLEER. The CDR3 protein is CASSALYRELTTDTQYF. In DNA form, the CDR3 reads TGCGCCAGCAGCGCACTCTACAGGGAACTCACCACAGATACGCAGTATTTT.

The V and J genes are TRBV6-5 and TRBJ2-7; 7 nucleotides match TRBD1. This CDR3 has 14 residues. The trim removed 7 bases at V and 1 base at J, leaving 7 bases unmatched. Germline CDR1 reads MNHEY; CDR2 reads SVGAGI. CDR3 DNA: TGTGCCAGCACCCCAGAGACAGGGTCCTACGAGCAGTACTTC. Its protein product is CASTPETGSYEQYF.

The J gene is TRBJ2-7, the V gene TRBV6-6; the D call may be TRBD1 or TRBD2 (5 bases each). This CDR3 has 13 residues. Trimming removed 5 bases from V and 5 bases from J, with 13 bases in between. Germline CDR1 MNHNY, CDR2 SVGAGI (reference sequence). This chain's CDR3 is CASSRDDKNEQYV. CDR3 sequence (DNA): TGTGCCAGCAGTCGGGACGACAAAAACGAGCAGTACGTC.

The V and J genes are TRBV9 and TRBJ2-1; TRBD1 or TRBD2 may be the D gene (6 bases each). CDR3 length: 16 residues. CDR1 is SGDLS and CDR2 is YYNGEE in the germline V gene. Trimming stripped 0 bases from V and 0 bases from J, with 10 bases between. CDR3 in amino acids: CASSVGGAPSYNEQFF. The CDR3, as DNA: TGTGCCAGCAGCGTAGGGGGGGCCCCCTCCTACAATGAGCAGTTCTTC.